The 22 T cell receptor beta chains presented below share a single source sample, sequenced in a study of T cell changes during pregnancy in multiple sclerosis. The method was immunoSEQ multiplex PCR; TCRdb's version includes in-frame clones alone and lacks a portion of them. The data contain about 75,000 clones, more than 80% of them seen just once; the ten biggest clones take up about 1%. The sample here was peripheral blood, taken in the first trimester of pregnancy. These receptors were obtained from a female donor in good health, enrolled as a control in a pregnancy study.

This clone was seen once. The CDR3 reads CASSIGQGAPYEQYF. CDR3 coding DNA: TGTGCCAGTAGTATTGGACAAGGGGCCCCCTACGAGCAGTACTTC. J is TRBJ2-7 and V is TRBV19, with D possibly being TRBD1 (5 bases). This CDR3 has 15 residues. Between the trimmed V and J ends, which lost 3 bases and 2 bases, there was a span of 14 bases. Germline V lookup: CDR1 LNHDA, CDR2 SQIVND (reference sequence).

The chain carries TRBV19 and TRBJ1-4, with D possibly being TRBD1 (5 bases). Germline V gives CDR1 LNHDA, CDR2 SQIVND (reference sequence). This CDR3 is built from 16 residues. Trimming shortened V by 0 bases and J by 2 bases, and 10 bases separated the two germline ends. CDR3 nucleotide sequence: TGTGCCAGTAGTATAGAGGGACTTCCCACTAATGAAAAACTGTTTTTT. Amino acids: CASSIEGLPTNEKLFF.

This chain joins TRBV19 and TRBJ1-2, with a possible D match to TRBD1 (5 bases). The germline gives CDR1 LNHDA, CDR2 SQIVND (reference sequence). The V gene lost 8 bases and the J gene lost 5 bases, with 21 bases spanning the gap. CDR3 length equals 15 residues. The CDR3 DNA sequence: TGTGCCAGTCTTCGGGGGGTACTGGCGTTTTATGGCTACACCTTC. This translates into CASLRGVLAFYGYTF.

This sequence joins TRBV6-5 and TRBJ2-5, with D possibly being TRBD2 (5 bases). Per the germline V gene, CDR1 is MNHEY and CDR2 is SVGAGI. The CDR3 length is 16 residues. V was cut by 0 bases and J by 3 bases, with 14 bases left in between. The CDR3 coding sequence is TGTGCCAGCAGTTACTCGAGAGGGCCGCGGAAAGAGACCCAGTACTTC. It codes for CASSYSRGPRKETQYF.

This chain joins TRBV18 and TRBJ1-3; D uncertain. V was pared by 4 bases and J by 6 bases, with 7 bases between. Germline CDR1 reads KGHSH; CDR2 reads LQKENI. The CDR3 is 12 amino acids. The CDR3, as DNA: TGTGCCAGCTCACTGCGAGAAAACACCATATATTTT. It specifies CASSLRENTIYF.

The chain combines TRBV19 with TRBJ1-5; D is possibly TRBD1 (5 bases). The V end lost 1 base, the J end lost 4 bases, and 11 bases lay between the germline ends. The CDR3 has 15 amino acids. Germline values: CDR1 LNHDA, CDR2 SQIVND (reference sequence). The CDR3, as DNA: TGTGCCAGTAGTATAGGCGCGGCAGGGAATCAGCCCCAGCATTTT. Protein: CASSIGAAGNQPQHF.

The V gene is TRBV29-1, the J gene TRBJ1-1, with D unresolved. V lost 7 bases and J lost 4, with 16 bases in between. The CDR3 length is 13 residues. From germline, CDR1 is SQVTM and CDR2 ANQGSEA. The CDR3 nucleotides are TGCAGCGCCTGGGTGAGGTTGAGCACTGAAGCTTTCTTT. Protein product: CSAWVRLSTEAFF.

V usage is TRBV18 and J usage is TRBJ1-4; D gene ambiguous. Germline V CDR1 and CDR2: KGHSH, LQKENI. V lost 6 bases and J 7 bases, leaving 9 bases between the germline ends. The length of the CDR3 is 12 residues. The CDR3 DNA reads TGTGCCAGCTCTCGGGGAGCTGAAAAACTGTTTTTT. Translation gives CASSRGAEKLFF.

The gene calls are TRBV27 and TRBJ1-2, with D maybe TRBD1 (5 bases). V shed 6 bases and J shed 7 bases, with 18 bases lying between them. This CDR3 region has 14 residues. Germline CDR1 reads MNHEY; CDR2 reads SMNVEV (reference sequence). Here the CDR3 DNA reads TGTGCCAGCAGCAGTCGAGCAGGGCATAGTGGCTACACCTTC. Translating it yields CASSSRAGHSGYTF.

This chain uses TRBV7-2 with TRBJ2-7, with D perhaps matching TRBD1 (6 bases). Trimming left V 5 bases short and J 4 bases short, with 12 bases between. The CDR3 consists of 13 residues. Germline CDR1 and CDR2: SGHTA and FQGNSA. This CDR3 reads CASSRDKQYEQYF. As DNA, the CDR3 is TGTGCCAGCAGCCGGGACAAGCAATACGAGCAGTACTTC.

The chain links TRBV2 to TRBJ1-2; the match to TRBD1 covers 10 bases. V shed 5 bases and J 4 bases; nucleotides not matched to a gene: 7. Looked up from germline, CDR1 is SNHLY and CDR2 is FYNNEI. This CDR3 contains 15 residues. CDR3 residues: CASSLRQGAGYGYTF. CDR3 in DNA: TGTGCCAGCAGTCTACGACAGGGGGCAGGCTATGGCTACACCTTC.

CDR3 nucleotide sequence: TGTGCCAGCAGCTTGAACAGGCTACCAGGGGAGCTGTTTTTT. This encodes CASSLNRLPGELFF. V gene TRBV5-8 combines with J gene TRBJ2-2; a weak D match, TRBD1 (5 bases). The CDR3 covers 14 residues. Between the trimmed V and J ends, which lost 1 base and 8 bases, there was a span of 12 bases. Germline CDR1 and CDR2: SGHTS and YDEGEE. Full variable domain (remainder filled in from reference TRBV5-8 and TRBJ2-2): EAGVTQSPTHLIKTRGQQATLRCSPISGHTSVYWYQQALGLGLQFLLWYDEGEERNRGNFPPRFSGRQFPNYSSELNVNALELEDSALYLCASSLNRLPGELFFGEGSRLTVL.

The chain uses TRBV18 and TRBJ2-5; TRBD2 matches at 8 bases. The J segment lost 5 bases and the V segment lost 2 bases, leaving 4 bases of the junction unmatched. The germline V gene encodes CDR1 KGHSH and CDR2 LQKENI. This CDR3 has 14 residues. The CDR3 loop reads CASSPLREVETQYF. As DNA, the CDR3 is TGTGCCAGCTCACCATTGCGGGAGGTCGAGACCCAGTACTTC.

The J gene is TRBJ2-7, the V gene TRBV11-2; possible D gene TRBD2, 6 bases. Trimming removed 5 bases from V and 2 bases from J, with 16 bases in between. The germline V gene has CDR1 SGHAT and CDR2 FQNNGV. The CDR3 is 15 residues long. The DNA for the CDR3 is TGTGCCAGCAGCGCCACAGCGGGCTCCCCCTACGAGCAGTACTTC. Its protein is CASSATAGSPYEQYF.

The chain carries TRBV5-1 and TRBJ2-3, with 10 bases aligning to TRBD1. The germline V gene has CDR1 SGHRS and CDR2 YFSETQ. V shed 5 bases, J shed 4 bases, and the junction held 7 bases outside the gene matches. The CDR3 is 15 amino acids. In nucleotides, the CDR3 is TGCGCCAGCAGGTTCGACAGGGGGCGCGCAGATACGCAGTATTTT. Translating it yields CASRFDRGRADTQYF.

This CDR3 reads CASSREPTYNEQFF. The CDR3, as DNA: TGTGCCAGCAGTCGGGAGCCGACCTACAATGAGCAGTTCTTC. The chain uses TRBV28 and TRBJ2-1; TRBD2 might be the D (6 bases). V was pared by 5 bases and J by 2 bases, with 10 bases between. This CDR3 spans 14 amino acids. The germline V gene has CDR1 MDHEN and CDR2 SYDVKM.

The genes are TRBV11-2 and TRBJ1-2, with 7 bases aligning to TRBD1. CDR1 and CDR2 (germline): SGHAT, FQNNGV. The CDR3 consists of 12 residues. The J segment lost 5 bases and the V segment lost 4 bases, leaving 1 base of the junction unmatched. The CDR3 DNA reads TGTGCCAGCAGCTCGACAGGGTATGGCTACACCTTC. It codes for CASSSTGYGYTF.

This chain joins TRBV5-5 and TRBJ1-3; 7 bases fit TRBD1. V was pared by 0 bases and J by 0 bases, with 6 bases of the junction left unmatched. The CDR3 is 17 amino acids. From germline, CDR1 is SGHKS and CDR2 YYEKEE (reference sequence). Here the CDR3 DNA reads TGTGCCAGCAGCTTGGCGATGGGACAGAGCTCTGGAAACACCATATATTTT. It encodes CASSLAMGQSSGNTIYF.

V and J are TRBV19 and TRBJ1-2; 11 nucleotides align to TRBD1. The V segment lost 3 bases and the J segment 8 bases; nucleotides outside the gene matches: 5. The CDR3 length is 14 residues. Germline V lookup: CDR1 LNHDA, CDR2 SQIVND (reference sequence). CDR3 DNA: TGTGCCAGTAGTATCAGGACAGGGGGCGCGGGCTACACCTTC. Translation: CASSIRTGGAGYTF.

V gene TRBV5-4 combines with J gene TRBJ1-2; TRBD1 matches at 11 bases. The junction had 10 bases not matched to a gene; V was cut back by 4 bases and J by 5 bases. There are 16 residues in the CDR3. Germline assignment: CDR1 SGHNT and CDR2 YYREEE (reference sequence). The CDR3 loop is CASSTPGTGGTYGYTF. The CDR3 DNA is TGTGCCAGCAGCACACCCGGGACAGGGGGGACTTATGGCTACACCTTC.

The chain links TRBV7-2 to TRBJ2-3, with 10 bases lining up with TRBD2. V gave up 1 base and J gave up 5 bases; unmatched junction bases: 3. Germline V gene data show CDR1 as SGHTA and CDR2 as FQGNSA. The CDR3 has 15 amino acids. The CDR3, as DNA: TGTGCCAGCAGCTTAGATAGCGGGAGGCAAGATACGCAGTATTTT. Protein: CASSLDSGRQDTQYF. Combining the CDR3 with reference TRBV7-2 and TRBJ2-3 gives the whole variable domain GAGVSQSPSNKVTEKGKDVELRCDPISGHTALYWYRQSLGQGLEFLIYFQGNSAPDKSGLPSDRFSAERTGGSVSTLTIQRTQQEDSAVYLCASSLDSGRQDTQYFGPGTRLTVL.

The chain joins TRBV2 to TRBJ1-6; no definite D call. The CDR3 covers 14 residues. V was cut by 2 bases and J by 3 bases, with 5 bases left in between. Germline V lookup: CDR1 SNHLY, CDR2 FYNNEI. Written as DNA, the CDR3 is TGTGCCAGCAGTGAACGGGGCTATAATTCACCCCTCCACTTT. This sequence encodes CASSERGYNSPLHF.